This entry lists 13 T cell receptor beta chains sequenced from one sample in a study of a mutant IDH1 vaccine in newly diagnosed glioma. Time point meaning: week 47, end of study. Topical imiquimod was applied with each vaccine dose, which held 300 ug of mutant IDH1 20-mer peptide. Profiled with immunoSEQ multiplex PCR; TCRdb holds only in-frame clones, not every one. The data show 30,000 to 35,000 clones, with more than 70% seen just once and about 2.2% held by the top ten. Their specific antigens are unknown. The sample was PBMCs, taken from a glioma patient whose treatment included an IDH1 peptide vaccine. The receptors come from a man aged 35 to 55 with glioma.

This chain connects TRBV2 to TRBJ2-5; tentatively, D is TRBD1 or TRBD2 (5 bases each). The CDR3 has 14 residues. Germline CDR1 is SNHLY and CDR2 is FYNNEI. V was pared by 7 bases and J by 3 bases, with 15 bases between. The CDR3 is CASMRGMREETQYF. CDR3 DNA: TGTGCCAGCATGAGGGGAATGCGAGAAGAGACCCAGTACTTC.

The chain employs TRBV5-1 and TRBJ2-1, with 8 bases that match TRBD2. The CDR3 contains 13 residues. From germline, CDR1 is SGHRS and CDR2 YFSETQ. V was clipped by 1 base and J by 14 bases; unmatched bases: 8. CDR3 loop: CASSLSGSQPKFF. DNA for the CDR3: TGCGCCAGCAGCTTGAGCGGGAGCCAGCCGAAGTTCTTC.

The chain's CDR3 is CASSFKWQTNEKLFF. CDR3 sequence (DNA): TGTGCCAGCAGTTTTAAATGGCAGACTAATGAAAAACTGTTTTTT. The V and J genes are TRBV28 and TRBJ1-4; unclear D gene. CDR3 length: 15 amino acids. Germline V lookup: CDR1 MDHEN, CDR2 SYDVKM. Trimming stripped 3 bases from V and 2 bases from J, with 10 bases between.

This clone was counted once. This rearrangement joins TRBV5-1 to TRBJ1-1, with TRBD1 matching 7 bases. Germline trimming cut 0 bases from V and 5 bases from J; bases unmatched to any gene: 10. This CDR3 is 16 amino acids long. Germline CDR1 and CDR2: SGHRS and YFSETQ. CDR3 in DNA: TGCGCCAGCAGCTTGGGTACTGGGACAGCGACAACTGAAGCTTTCTTT. This gives the protein CASSLGTGTATTEAFF.

The gene calls are TRBV7-9 and TRBJ2-1; the D gene is possibly TRBD1 (6 bases). Germline lookup yields CDR1 SEHNR and CDR2 FQNEAQ (reference sequence). CDR3 length: 12 residues. The germline V and J ends were trimmed by 5 bases and 14 bases, with 16 bases remaining between them. This CDR3 reads CASSPGHLQEFF. As DNA, the CDR3 is TGTGCCAGCAGCCCGGGACACCTTCAGGAGTTCTTC.

This clone was seen once. This chain links TRBV6-1 with TRBJ2-7; 11 bases align to TRBD1. Trimming took 3 bases from V and 4 from J; bases not matched to a gene: 2. CDR1 is MNHNS, CDR2 SASEGT, per germline. The CDR3 contains 14 residues. The CDR3 spells CASSEGDRGYEQYV. The CDR3 DNA sequence: TGTGCCAGCAGTGAGGGGGACAGGGGGTACGAGCAGTACGTC.

The V call is TRBV20-1, the J call TRBJ2-5; maybe TRBD2 (6 bases). In germline, CDR1 is DFQATT, CDR2 SNEGSKA (reference sequence). Trimming cost V 4 bases and J 9 bases, with 12 bases left between them. This CDR3 contains 11 residues. The CDR3 reads CSAMDAGPQYF. The DNA of the CDR3 is TGCAGTGCTATGGATGCGGGGCCCCAGTACTTC.

The gene calls are TRBV5-4 and TRBJ1-2, with D possibly being TRBD1 (5 bases). This CDR3 has 15 amino acids. Germline V lookup: CDR1 SGHNT, CDR2 YYREEE (reference sequence). Trimming shortened V by 4 bases and J by 4 bases, and 17 bases separated the two germline ends. CDR3 sequence (DNA): TGTGCCAGCAGCCTCTGGGGGTCAGGCGGCTATGGCTACACCTTC. It encodes CASSLWGSGGYGYTF.

In DNA form, the CDR3 reads TGTGCCAGCAGTGGAGAAGCGTTTACCCTCTACGAGCAGTACTTC. It encodes CASSGEAFTLYEQYF. The V gene is TRBV6-5, the J gene TRBJ2-7; D gene unclear. Germline-derived CDR1 and CDR2 are MNHEY and SVGAGI. Between the trimmed V and J ends, which lost 5 bases and 3 bases, there was a span of 17 bases. This CDR3 has 15 residues.

The chain joins TRBV15 to TRBJ1-5; no definite D call. The V and J ends lost 0 bases and 0 bases respectively, with 6 bases between them. Germline assignment: CDR1 LNHNV and CDR2 YYDKDF (reference sequence). The CDR3 length is 15 residues. CDR3 loop: CATSRDFHSNQPQHF. The CDR3 bases are TGTGCCACCAGCAGAGACTTTCATAGCAATCAGCCCCAGCATTTT.

The chain has TRBV30 and TRBJ1-3; D is perhaps TRBD1 (5 bases). Deletions cut 2 bases from V and 0 bases from J, with 11 bases between. Germline assignment: CDR1 GTSNPN and CDR2 SVGIG (reference sequence). This CDR3 is built from 15 residues. The CDR3 DNA follows: TGTGCCTGGAGTCGCGGGACGAGCTCTGGAAACACCATATATTTT. Its translation: CAWSRGTSSGNTIYF.

The chain joins TRBV28 to TRBJ1-1; 7 nucleotides align to TRBD1. CDR1 MDHEN and CDR2 SYDVKM come from the germline V gene. This CDR3 comprises 13 residues. Losses at the gene ends were 3 bases for V and 11 bases for J; bases not matched to a gene: 9. The CDR3 loop is CASSFGGGRAAFF. Written as DNA, the CDR3 is TGTGCCAGCAGTTTTGGAGGGGGCCGGGCGGCTTTCTTT. Supplemented by reference TRBV28 and TRBJ1-1, the full variable domain reads DVKVTQSSRYLVKRTGEKVFLECVQDMDHENMFWYRQDPGLGLRLIYFSYDVKMKEKGDIPEGYSVSREKKERFSLILESASTNQTSMYLCASSFGGGRAAFFGQGTRLTVV.

The chain carries TRBV19 and TRBJ1-4, with a tentative D call TRBD1 (6 bases). Germline CDR1 and CDR2: LNHDA and SQIVND (reference sequence). The CDR3 length is 13 residues. V lost 10 bases, J lost 5 bases, and 14 bases lay in between. CDR3 coding DNA: TGTGCCACACAACAGGGATCCAATGAAAAACTGTTTTTT. It specifies CATQQGSNEKLFF. Full variable domain (remainder filled in from reference TRBV19 and TRBJ1-4): DGGITQSPKYLFRKEGQNVTLSCEQNLNHDAMYWYRQDPGQGLRLIYYSQIVNDFQKGDIAEGYSVSREKKESFPLTVTSAQKNPTAFYLCATQQGSNEKLFFGSGTQLSVL.